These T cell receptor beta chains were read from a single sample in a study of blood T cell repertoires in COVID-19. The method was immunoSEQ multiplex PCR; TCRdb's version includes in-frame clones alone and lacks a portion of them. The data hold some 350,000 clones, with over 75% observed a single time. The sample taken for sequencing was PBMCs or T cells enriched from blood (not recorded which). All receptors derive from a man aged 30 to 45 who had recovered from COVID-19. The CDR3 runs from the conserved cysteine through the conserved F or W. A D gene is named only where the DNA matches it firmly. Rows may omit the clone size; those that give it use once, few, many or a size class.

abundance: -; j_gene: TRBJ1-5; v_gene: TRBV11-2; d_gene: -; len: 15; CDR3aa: CASSLSGISNQPQHF; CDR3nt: TGTGCCAGCAGCTTATCAGGGATAAGCAATCAGCCCCAGCATTTT
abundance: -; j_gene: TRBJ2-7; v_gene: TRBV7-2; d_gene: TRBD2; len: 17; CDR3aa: CASSTPLKAGAGYEQYF; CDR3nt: TGTGCCAGCAGCACACCCCTAAAAGCGGGGGCCGGGTACGAGCAGTACTTC
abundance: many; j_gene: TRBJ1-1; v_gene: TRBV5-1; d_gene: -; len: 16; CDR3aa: CASSLGSGGYGSEAFF; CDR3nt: TGCGCCAGCAGCTTGGGGTCGGGGGGTTATGGGTCTGAAGCTTTCTTT
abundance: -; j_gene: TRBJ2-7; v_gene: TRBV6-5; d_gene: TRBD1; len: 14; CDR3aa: CASRSDRVTYEQYF; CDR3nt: TGTGCCAGCAGATCTGACAGGGTAACGTACGAGCAGTACTTC
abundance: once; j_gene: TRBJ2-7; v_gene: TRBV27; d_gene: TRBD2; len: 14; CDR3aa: CASRLAGGAYEQYF; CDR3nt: TGTGCCAGCAGACTAGCGGGGGGCGCCTACGAGCAGTACTTC
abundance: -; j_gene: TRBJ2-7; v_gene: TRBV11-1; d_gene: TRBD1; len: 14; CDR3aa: CASSPTTGATLLYF; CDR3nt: TGTGCCAGCAGCCCAACGACAGGGGCCACCCTTTTGTACTTC
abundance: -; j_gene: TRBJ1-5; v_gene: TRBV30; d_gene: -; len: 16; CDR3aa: CAWSVQSKIGNQPQHF; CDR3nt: TGTGCCTGGAGTGTACAGTCGAAGATTGGCAATCAGCCCCAGCATTTT
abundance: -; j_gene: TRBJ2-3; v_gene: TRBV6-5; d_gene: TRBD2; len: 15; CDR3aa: CASSSIAGDRDTQYF; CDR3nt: TGTGCCAGCAGTTCGATAGCGGGGGATCGGGATACGCAGTATTTT
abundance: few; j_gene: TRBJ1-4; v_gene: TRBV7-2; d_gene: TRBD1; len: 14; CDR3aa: CASSPRTGREKLFF; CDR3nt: TGTGCCAGCAGCCCGAGGACAGGGAGGGAAAAACTGTTTTTT
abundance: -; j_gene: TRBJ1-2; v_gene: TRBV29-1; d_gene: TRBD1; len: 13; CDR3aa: CSAGQGAGYGYTF; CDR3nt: TGCAGCGCCGGACAGGGGGCCGGCTATGGCTACACCTTC
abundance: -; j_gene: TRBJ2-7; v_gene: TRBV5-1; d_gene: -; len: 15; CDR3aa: CASSFGDRFSYEQYF; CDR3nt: TGCGCCAGCAGCTTTGGCGACAGGTTCTCCTACGAGCAGTACTTC
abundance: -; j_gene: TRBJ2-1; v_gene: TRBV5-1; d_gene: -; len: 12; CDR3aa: CASTQRRDEQFF; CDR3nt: TGCGCCAGCACCCAACGCAGGGATGAGCAGTTCTTC
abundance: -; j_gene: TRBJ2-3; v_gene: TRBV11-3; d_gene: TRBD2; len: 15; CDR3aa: CASSLGSGGTDTQYF; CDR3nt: TGTGCCAGCAGCTTAGGTAGCGGGGGCACAGATACGCAGTATTTT
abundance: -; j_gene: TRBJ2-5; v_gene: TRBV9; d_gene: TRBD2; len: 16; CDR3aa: CASSVEQRGDRETQYF; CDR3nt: TGTGCCAGCAGCGTAGAACAGCGGGGGGATCGGGAGACCCAGTACTTC
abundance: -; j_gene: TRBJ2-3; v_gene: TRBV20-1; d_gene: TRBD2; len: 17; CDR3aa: CSASAGGRRGSTDTQYF; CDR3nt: TGCAGTGCTAGTGCCGGTGGTAGGCGGGGGAGCACAGATACGCAGTATTTT
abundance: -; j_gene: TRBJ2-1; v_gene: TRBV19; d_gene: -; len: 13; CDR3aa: CASESWGGNEQFF; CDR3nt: TGTGCCAGTGAATCATGGGGAGGCAATGAGCAGTTCTTC
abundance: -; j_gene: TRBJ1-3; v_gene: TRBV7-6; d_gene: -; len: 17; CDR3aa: CASSLGSRSNTGNTIYF; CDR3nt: TGTGCCAGCAGCTTAGGGTCTAGGTCAAATACTGGAAACACCATATATTTT
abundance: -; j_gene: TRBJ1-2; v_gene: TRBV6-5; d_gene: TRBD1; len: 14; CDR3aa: CASWTGREWYGYTF; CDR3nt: TGTGCCAGCTGGACAGGGAGGGAGTGGTATGGCTACACCTTC
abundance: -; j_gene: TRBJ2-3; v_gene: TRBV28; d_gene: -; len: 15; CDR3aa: CASSLRGASTDTQYF; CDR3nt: TGTGCCAGCAGTTTACGGGGGGCTAGCACAGATACGCAGTATTTT
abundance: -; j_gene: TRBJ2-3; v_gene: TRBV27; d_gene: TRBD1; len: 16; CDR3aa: CASSLFGQGGTDTQYF; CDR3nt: TGTGCCAGCAGTTTATTCGGACAGGGCGGTACAGATACGCAGTATTTT
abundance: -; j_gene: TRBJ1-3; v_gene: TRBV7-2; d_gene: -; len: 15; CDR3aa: CASSPHHLSGNTIYF; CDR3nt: TGTGCCAGCAGCCCACACCATCTCTCTGGAAACACCATATATTTT
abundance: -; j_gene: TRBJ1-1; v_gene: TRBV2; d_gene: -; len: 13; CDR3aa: CASSPWEGTEAFF; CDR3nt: TGTGCCAGCAGTCCTTGGGAGGGAACTGAAGCTTTCTTT
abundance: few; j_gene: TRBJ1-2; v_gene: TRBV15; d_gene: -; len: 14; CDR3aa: CATSRATGFRGYTF; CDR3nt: TGTGCCACCAGCAGAGCTACAGGGTTCAGGGGCTACACCTTC
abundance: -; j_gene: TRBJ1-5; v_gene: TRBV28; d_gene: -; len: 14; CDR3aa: CASRNSGFNQPQHF; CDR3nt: TGTGCCAGCAGGAATTCCGGGTTCAATCAGCCCCAGCATTTT
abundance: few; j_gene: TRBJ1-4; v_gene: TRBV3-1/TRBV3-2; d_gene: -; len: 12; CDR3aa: CASSQEVGGLFF; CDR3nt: TGTGCCAGCAGCCAAGAGGTCGGTGGTCTGTTTTTT
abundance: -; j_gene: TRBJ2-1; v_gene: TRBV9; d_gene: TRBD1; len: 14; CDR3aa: CASSVTGGAIEQFF; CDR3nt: TGTGCCAGCAGCGTGACAGGGGGCGCGATTGAGCAGTTCTTC
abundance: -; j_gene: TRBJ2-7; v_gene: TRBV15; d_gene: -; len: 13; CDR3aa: CATSEDLSGEQYF; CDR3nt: TGTGCCACCAGCGAGGATTTGTCGGGCGAGCAGTACTTC
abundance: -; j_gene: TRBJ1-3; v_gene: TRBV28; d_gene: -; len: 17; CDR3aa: CASSLMVRASSGNTIYF; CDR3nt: TGTGCCAGCAGTTTAATGGTCAGGGCGAGCTCTGGAAACACCATATATTTT
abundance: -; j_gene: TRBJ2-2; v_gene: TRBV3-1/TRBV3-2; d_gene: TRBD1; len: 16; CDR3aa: CASSQGQGDFTGELFF; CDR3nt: TGTGCCAGCAGCCAAGGACAGGGGGACTTCACCGGGGAGCTGTTTTTT
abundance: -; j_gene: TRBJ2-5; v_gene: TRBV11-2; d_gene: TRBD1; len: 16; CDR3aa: CASRETGTGTQETQYF; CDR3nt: TGTGCCAGCAGGGAAACCGGGACAGGGACACAAGAGACCCAGTACTTC
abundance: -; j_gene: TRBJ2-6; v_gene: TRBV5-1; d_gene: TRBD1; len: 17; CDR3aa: CASSLGQGDLGANVLTF; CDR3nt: TGCGCCAGCAGCTTGGGACAGGGTGATCTCGGGGCCAACGTCCTGACTTTC
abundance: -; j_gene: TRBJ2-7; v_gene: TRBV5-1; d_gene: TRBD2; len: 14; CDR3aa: CASSFSGGTYEQYF; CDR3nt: TGCGCCAGCAGCTTTTCGGGGGGGACCTACGAGCAGTACTTC
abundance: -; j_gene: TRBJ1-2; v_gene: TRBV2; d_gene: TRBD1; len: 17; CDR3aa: CASSKRAGQGITDGYTF; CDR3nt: TGTGCCAGCAGTAAAAGGGCGGGACAGGGGATAACTGATGGCTACACCTTC
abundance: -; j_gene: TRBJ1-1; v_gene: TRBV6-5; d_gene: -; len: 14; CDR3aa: CASHGGQRGLEAFF; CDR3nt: TGTGCCTCCCACGGAGGCCAGCGAGGTTTAGAAGCTTTCTTT
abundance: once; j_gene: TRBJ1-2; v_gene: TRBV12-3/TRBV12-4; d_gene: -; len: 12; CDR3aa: CASSSLNYGYTF; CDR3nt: TGTGCCAGCAGTTCCCTTAACTATGGCTACACCTTC
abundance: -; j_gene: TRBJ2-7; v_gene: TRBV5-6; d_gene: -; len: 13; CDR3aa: CASSDGRSYEQYF; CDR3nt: TGTGCCAGCAGTGACGGGAGATCCTACGAGCAGTACTTC
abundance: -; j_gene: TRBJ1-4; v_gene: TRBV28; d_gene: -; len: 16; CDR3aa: CASSLVGTTYNEKLFF; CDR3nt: TGTGCCAGCAGTTTAGTTGGGACAACTTACAATGAAAAACTGTTTTTT
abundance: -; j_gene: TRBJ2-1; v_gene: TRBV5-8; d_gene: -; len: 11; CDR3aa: CASSLDTQQFF; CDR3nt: TGTGCCAGCAGCTTGGACACCCAGCAGTTCTTC
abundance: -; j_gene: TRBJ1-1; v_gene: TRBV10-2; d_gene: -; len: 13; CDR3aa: CASSPQGSTEAFF; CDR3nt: TGCGCCAGCAGTCCTCAGGGATCCACTGAAGCTTTCTTT
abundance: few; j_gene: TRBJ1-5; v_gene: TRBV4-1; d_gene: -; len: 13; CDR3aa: CASSQDEGQPQHF; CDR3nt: TGCGCCAGCAGCCAAGATGAGGGTCAGCCCCAGCATTTT
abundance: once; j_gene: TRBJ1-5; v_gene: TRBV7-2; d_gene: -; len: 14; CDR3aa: CASSTRTQNQPQHF; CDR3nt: TGTGCCAGCAGCACCCGGACACAAAATCAGCCCCAGCATTTT
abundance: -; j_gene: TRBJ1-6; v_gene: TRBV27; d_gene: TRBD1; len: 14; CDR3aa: CASSYLQGNSPLHF; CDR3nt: TGTGCCAGCAGTTACCTACAGGGGAATTCACCCCTCCACTTT
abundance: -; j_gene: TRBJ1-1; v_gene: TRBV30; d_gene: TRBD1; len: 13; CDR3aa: CAWRNRGRTEAFF; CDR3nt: TGTGCCTGGAGGAACAGGGGGCGCACTGAAGCTTTCTTT
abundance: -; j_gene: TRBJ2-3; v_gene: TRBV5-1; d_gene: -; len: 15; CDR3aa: CASSLTTLERDTQYF; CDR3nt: TGCGCCAGCAGCTTGACGACCCTAGAACGAGATACGCAGTATTTT